This TCR beta chain derives from a study of T cells after yellow fever vaccination. About the study: Preparation used SMART-Seq v4 Ultra Low Input for the low-cell-number fractions.

Study-wide findings and caveats: In FACS-sorted repertoires, abundant clonotypes from the bulk population could appear as contaminants. Subsequent booster samples again held most clones from primary vaccination (just under 98% CD4, 85% to 90% CD8).

The CDR3 sequence is 14 residues long. Trimming removed 6 bases from V and 8 bases from J; junction bases left unmatched: 9. Germline values: CDR1 MNHNS, CDR2 SASEGT. A process of 5'RACE template switching, which added a universal primer site and UMIs, was used to make TCR cDNA. TCRdb used MiXCR to reprocess the 5' RACE reads, holding one entry per CDR3 protein. The data contain hundreds of thousands of distinct CDR3 sequences, 8% to 9.5% of them singletons. Only a few counts were recorded for this clonotype. Its antigen is not known. The receptor was isolated from a man between 18 and 29 years old who received the YFV17D yellow fever vaccine. The V and J genes are TRBV6-1 and TRBJ1-4; TRBD1 agrees at 7 bases. Here the sequenced sample was PBMCs, taken approximately 47 days after the first yellow fever vaccination. The chain's CDR3 is CASSQGDYQEKLFF. CDR3 DNA sequence: TGTGCCAGCAGCCAGGGGGATTATCAGGAAAAACTGTTTTTT.